Included here is one TCR beta chain sequence, with context. Its antigen is not identified. The record originates from a study of shared clonotypes between healthy human individuals. Looking at the study overall: Ranging from 18 to 49 in age, donors were a couple of women and three men. General study points: Represented diversity, genetic and exposure-history alike, was limited by few donors.

This CDR3 has 15 residues. J lost 2 bases, V lost 6 bases, and 4 bases had no gene match. In germline, CDR1 is MNHNS, CDR2 SASEGT. The authors distributed each subset's genomic DNA evenly over several immunoSEQ plates. Source study methods: ImmunoSEQ supplied junction-only sequences lacking quality scores, so filtering was different. Clones were sequenced by immunoSEQ multiplex PCR, and TCRdb holds only the in-frame ones, with some missing. V and J calls plus clone size are reproduced from that table; the DNA served to infer D and trimming. The repertoire includes about 460,000 clones, about 74% of them detected once, and around 11% sits in the top ten.

The receptor was isolated from a woman in her 40s in good health. Some clones in this sample may be carry-over from other donors' samples. Sequenced: PBMCs. This chain links TRBV6-1 with TRBJ1-2, with TRBD1 matching over 12 bases. For the CDR3, the DNA is TGTGCCAGCAGAGGGACAGGGGGCGAAAACTATGGCTACACCTTC. This sequence encodes CASRGTGGENYGYTF.